This TCR beta chain was recovered during a study of blood T cell repertoires in COVID-19. Background on the study: The study drew acute and convalescent COVID-19 samples from the United States, Italy and Spain. PBMCs, B-cell-depleted T cells, or T cells were the source of the cDNA or gDNA that made up the material.

Germline V gives CDR1 LGHNA, CDR2 YNFKEQ. V shed 1 base and J 8 bases; nucleotides not matched to a gene: 9. This CDR3 has 15 amino acids. This clone was detected once. Original data processing: By means of reference gene primer amplification, nucleated cell counts were estimated. Method: immunoSEQ multiplex PCR; TCRdb's copy keeps in-frame clones and lacks some. D and trimming come from the DNA, and the V and J calls and clone size come from that table. The data hold roughly 220,000 clones, with 84% observed a single time. The chain carries TRBV4-2 and TRBJ1-2; the match to TRBD1 covers 8 bases. The sequenced sample consisted of peripheral blood. This TCR was recovered from a man younger than 45 with active or convalescent COVID-19. Here the CDR3 reads CASSQGRTGTSGYTF. In DNA, the CDR3 is TGTGCCAGCAGCCAAGGGAGGACAGGGACGAGCGGCTACACCTTC.